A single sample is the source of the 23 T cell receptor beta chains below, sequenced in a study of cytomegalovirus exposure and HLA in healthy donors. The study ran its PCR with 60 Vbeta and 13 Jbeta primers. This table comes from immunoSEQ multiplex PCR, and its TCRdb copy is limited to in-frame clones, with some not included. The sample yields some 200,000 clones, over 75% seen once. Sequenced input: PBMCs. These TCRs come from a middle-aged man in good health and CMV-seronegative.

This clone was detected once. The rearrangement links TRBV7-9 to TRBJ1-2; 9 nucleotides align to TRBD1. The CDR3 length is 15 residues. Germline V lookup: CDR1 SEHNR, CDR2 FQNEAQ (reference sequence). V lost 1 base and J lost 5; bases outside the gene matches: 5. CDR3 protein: CASSLEDRGRYGYTF. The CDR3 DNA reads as TGTGCCAGCAGCTTAGAGGACAGGGGACGATATGGCTACACCTTC.

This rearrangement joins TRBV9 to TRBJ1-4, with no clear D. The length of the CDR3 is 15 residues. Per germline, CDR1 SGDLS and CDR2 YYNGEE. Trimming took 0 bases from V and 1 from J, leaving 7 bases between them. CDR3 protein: CASSVDPGTNEKLFF. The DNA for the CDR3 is TGTGCCAGCAGCGTAGATCCGGGAACTAATGAAAAACTGTTTTTT.

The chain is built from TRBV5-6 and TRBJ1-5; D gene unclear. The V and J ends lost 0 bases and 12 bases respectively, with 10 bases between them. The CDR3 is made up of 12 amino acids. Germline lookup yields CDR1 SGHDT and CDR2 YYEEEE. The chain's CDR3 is CASSLAGRHQHF. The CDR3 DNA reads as TGTGCCAGCAGCTTGGCGGGAAGGCACCAGCATTTT.

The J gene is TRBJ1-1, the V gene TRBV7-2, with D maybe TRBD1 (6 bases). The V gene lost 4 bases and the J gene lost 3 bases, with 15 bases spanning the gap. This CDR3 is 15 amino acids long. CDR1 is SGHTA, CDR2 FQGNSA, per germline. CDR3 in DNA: TGTGCCAGCAGCTGGTTGGGTCAGGGGCACACTGAAGCTTTCTTT. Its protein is CASSWLGQGHTEAFF.

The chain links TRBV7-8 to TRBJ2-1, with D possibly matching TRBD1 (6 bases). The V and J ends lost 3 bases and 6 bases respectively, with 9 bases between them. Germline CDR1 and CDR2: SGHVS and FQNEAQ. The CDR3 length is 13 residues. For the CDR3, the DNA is TGTGCCAGCAGCTTGCTACAGGGCAATGAGCAGTTCTTC. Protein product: CASSLLQGNEQFF.

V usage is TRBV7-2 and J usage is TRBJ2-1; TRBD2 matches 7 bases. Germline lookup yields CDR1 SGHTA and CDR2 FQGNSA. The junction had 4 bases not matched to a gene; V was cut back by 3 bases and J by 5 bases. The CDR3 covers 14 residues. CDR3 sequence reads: CASSFGLGDNEQFF. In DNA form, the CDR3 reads TGTGCCAGCAGCTTTGGACTAGGGGACAATGAGCAGTTCTTC.

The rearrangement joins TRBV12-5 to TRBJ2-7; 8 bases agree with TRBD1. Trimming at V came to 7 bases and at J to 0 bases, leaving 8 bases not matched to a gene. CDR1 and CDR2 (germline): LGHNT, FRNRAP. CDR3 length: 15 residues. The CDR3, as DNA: TGTGCTAGTGACCCAGGGGGCCCTCGCTCCTACGAGCAGTACTTC. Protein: CASDPGGPRSYEQYF.

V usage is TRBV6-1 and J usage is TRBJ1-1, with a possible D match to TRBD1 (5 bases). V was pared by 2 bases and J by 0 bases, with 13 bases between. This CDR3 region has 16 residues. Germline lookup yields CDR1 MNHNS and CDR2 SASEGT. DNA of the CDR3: TGTGCCAGCAGTGAAAGGGGAAAAGGGGTGAACACTGAAGCTTTCTTT. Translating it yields CASSERGKGVNTEAFF.

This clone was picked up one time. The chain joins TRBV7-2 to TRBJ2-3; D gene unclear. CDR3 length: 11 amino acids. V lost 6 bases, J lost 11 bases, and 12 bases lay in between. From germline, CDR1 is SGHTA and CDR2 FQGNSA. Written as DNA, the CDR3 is TGTGCCAGCAGTTACGCTTCCGGGCAGTATTTT. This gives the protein CASSYASGQYF.

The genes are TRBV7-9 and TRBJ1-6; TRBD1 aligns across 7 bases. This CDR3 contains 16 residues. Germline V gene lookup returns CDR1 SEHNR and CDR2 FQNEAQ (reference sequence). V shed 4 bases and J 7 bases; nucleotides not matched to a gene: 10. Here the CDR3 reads CASSSDRVAPNSPLHF. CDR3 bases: TGTGCCAGCAGCTCAGACAGGGTGGCCCCCAATTCACCCCTCCACTTT.

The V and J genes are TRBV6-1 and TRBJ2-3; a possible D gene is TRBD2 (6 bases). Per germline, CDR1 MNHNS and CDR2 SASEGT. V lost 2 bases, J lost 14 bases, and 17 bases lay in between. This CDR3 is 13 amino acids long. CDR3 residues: CASSELLRDSGYF. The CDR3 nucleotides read TGTGCCAGCAGTGAATTGTTGCGGGATAGTGGGTATTTT.

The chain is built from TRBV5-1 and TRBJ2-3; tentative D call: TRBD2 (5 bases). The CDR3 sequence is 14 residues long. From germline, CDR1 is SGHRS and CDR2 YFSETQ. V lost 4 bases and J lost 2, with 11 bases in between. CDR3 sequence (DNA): TGCGCCAGCAGCGCGATGAGGGCCACAGATACGCAGTATTTT. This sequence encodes CASSAMRATDTQYF.

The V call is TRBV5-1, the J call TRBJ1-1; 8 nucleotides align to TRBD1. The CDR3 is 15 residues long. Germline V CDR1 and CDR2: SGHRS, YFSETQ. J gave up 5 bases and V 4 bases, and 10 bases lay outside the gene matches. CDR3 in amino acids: CASSMLTGAATEAFF. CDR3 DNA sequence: TGCGCCAGCAGCATGTTGACAGGGGCGGCGACTGAAGCTTTCTTT. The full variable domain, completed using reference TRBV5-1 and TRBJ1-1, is KAGVTQTPRYLIKTRGQQVTLSCSPISGHRSVSWYQQTPGQGLQFLFEYFSETQRNKGNFPGRFSGRQFSNSRSEMNVSTLELGDSALYLCASSMLTGAATEAFFGQGTRLTVV.

CDR3 protein: CASSLGGGGYTF. CDR3 in DNA: TGTGCCAGCAGTCTTGGAGGGGGGGGATACACCTTC. The genes are TRBV28 and TRBJ1-2; weak D call: TRBD1 (6 bases). V lost 5 bases, J lost 11 bases, and 15 bases lay in between. Germline CDR1 is MDHEN and CDR2 is SYDVKM. CDR3 size: 12 residues.

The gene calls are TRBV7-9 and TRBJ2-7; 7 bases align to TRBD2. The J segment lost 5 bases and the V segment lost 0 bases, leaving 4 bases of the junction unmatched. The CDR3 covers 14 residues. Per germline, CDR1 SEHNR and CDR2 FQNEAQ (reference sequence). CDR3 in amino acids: CASSLARGGDEQYF. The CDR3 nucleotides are TGTGCCAGCAGCTTAGCTCGGGGAGGGGACGAGCAGTACTTC.

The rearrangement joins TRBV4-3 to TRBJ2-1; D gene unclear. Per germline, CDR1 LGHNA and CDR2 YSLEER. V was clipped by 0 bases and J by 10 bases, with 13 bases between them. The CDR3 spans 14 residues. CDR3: CASSQELIRGEQFF. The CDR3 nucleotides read TGCGCCAGCAGCCAAGAACTAATCCGAGGCGAGCAGTTCTTC.

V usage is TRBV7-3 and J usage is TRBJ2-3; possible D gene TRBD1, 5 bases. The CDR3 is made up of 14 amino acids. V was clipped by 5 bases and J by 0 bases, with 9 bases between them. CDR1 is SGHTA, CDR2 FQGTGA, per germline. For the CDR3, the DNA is TGTGCCAGCAGCCTCCCAGGGAGCACAGATACGCAGTATTTT. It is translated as CASSLPGSTDTQYF.

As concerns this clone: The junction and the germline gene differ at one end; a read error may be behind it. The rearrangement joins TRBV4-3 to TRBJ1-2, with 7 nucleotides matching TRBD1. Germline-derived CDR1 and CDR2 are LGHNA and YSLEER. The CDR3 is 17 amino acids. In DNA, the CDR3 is TGCGCCAGCAGCCAAGCAGACAGGGACCCTAAATGGTATGGCTACATCTTC. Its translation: CASSQADRDPKWYGYIF.

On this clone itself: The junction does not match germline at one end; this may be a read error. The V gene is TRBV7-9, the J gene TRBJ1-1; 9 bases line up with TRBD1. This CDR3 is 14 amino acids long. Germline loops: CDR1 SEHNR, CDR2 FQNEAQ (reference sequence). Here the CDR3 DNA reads TGTTCCAGCAGCTTAGAGGGACAGGGAACTGAAGCTTTCTTT. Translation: CSSSLEGQGTEAFF.

CDR3 region: CASSQNRGRETQYF. CDR3 coding DNA: TGTGCCAGCAGCCAAAACAGGGGGCGAGAGACCCAGTACTTC. J is TRBJ2-5 and V is TRBV7-9, with 9 bases that match TRBD1. Germline loops: CDR1 SEHNR, CDR2 FQNEAQ (reference sequence). The CDR3 totals 14 residues. With 5 bases clipped from V and 4 bases from J, the junction kept 5 bases outside the gene matches. The full variable domain, in which reference TRBV7-9 and TRBJ2-5 provide the parts outside the CDR3, is DTGVSQNPRHKITKRGQNVTFRCDPISEHNRLYWYRQTLGQGPEFLTYFQNEAQLEKSRLLSDRFSAERPKGSFSTLEIQRTEQGDSAMYLCASSQNRGRETQYFGPGTRLLVL.

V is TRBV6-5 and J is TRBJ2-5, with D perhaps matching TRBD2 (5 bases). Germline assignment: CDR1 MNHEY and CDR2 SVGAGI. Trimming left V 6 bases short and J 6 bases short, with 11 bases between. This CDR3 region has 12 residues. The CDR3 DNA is TGTGCCAGCAGCCGGGGAAGAAAGACCCAGTACTTC. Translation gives CASSRGRKTQYF.

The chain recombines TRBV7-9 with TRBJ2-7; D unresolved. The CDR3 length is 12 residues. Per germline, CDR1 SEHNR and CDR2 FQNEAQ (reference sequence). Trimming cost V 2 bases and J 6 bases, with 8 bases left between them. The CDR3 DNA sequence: TGTGCCAGCAGCTTAACTTCGGGCGAGCAGTACTTC. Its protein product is CASSLTSGEQYF.

CDR3 DNA sequence: TGTGCCAGCAGTCGGGCGCAGGGGGATTCACCCCTCCACTTT. This translates into CASSRAQGDSPLHF. The J gene is TRBJ1-6, the V gene TRBV2; 7 bases match TRBD1. Germline trimming cut 5 bases from V and 8 bases from J; bases unmatched to any gene: 6. This CDR3 has 14 amino acids. Germline V CDR1 and CDR2: SNHLY, FYNNEI.